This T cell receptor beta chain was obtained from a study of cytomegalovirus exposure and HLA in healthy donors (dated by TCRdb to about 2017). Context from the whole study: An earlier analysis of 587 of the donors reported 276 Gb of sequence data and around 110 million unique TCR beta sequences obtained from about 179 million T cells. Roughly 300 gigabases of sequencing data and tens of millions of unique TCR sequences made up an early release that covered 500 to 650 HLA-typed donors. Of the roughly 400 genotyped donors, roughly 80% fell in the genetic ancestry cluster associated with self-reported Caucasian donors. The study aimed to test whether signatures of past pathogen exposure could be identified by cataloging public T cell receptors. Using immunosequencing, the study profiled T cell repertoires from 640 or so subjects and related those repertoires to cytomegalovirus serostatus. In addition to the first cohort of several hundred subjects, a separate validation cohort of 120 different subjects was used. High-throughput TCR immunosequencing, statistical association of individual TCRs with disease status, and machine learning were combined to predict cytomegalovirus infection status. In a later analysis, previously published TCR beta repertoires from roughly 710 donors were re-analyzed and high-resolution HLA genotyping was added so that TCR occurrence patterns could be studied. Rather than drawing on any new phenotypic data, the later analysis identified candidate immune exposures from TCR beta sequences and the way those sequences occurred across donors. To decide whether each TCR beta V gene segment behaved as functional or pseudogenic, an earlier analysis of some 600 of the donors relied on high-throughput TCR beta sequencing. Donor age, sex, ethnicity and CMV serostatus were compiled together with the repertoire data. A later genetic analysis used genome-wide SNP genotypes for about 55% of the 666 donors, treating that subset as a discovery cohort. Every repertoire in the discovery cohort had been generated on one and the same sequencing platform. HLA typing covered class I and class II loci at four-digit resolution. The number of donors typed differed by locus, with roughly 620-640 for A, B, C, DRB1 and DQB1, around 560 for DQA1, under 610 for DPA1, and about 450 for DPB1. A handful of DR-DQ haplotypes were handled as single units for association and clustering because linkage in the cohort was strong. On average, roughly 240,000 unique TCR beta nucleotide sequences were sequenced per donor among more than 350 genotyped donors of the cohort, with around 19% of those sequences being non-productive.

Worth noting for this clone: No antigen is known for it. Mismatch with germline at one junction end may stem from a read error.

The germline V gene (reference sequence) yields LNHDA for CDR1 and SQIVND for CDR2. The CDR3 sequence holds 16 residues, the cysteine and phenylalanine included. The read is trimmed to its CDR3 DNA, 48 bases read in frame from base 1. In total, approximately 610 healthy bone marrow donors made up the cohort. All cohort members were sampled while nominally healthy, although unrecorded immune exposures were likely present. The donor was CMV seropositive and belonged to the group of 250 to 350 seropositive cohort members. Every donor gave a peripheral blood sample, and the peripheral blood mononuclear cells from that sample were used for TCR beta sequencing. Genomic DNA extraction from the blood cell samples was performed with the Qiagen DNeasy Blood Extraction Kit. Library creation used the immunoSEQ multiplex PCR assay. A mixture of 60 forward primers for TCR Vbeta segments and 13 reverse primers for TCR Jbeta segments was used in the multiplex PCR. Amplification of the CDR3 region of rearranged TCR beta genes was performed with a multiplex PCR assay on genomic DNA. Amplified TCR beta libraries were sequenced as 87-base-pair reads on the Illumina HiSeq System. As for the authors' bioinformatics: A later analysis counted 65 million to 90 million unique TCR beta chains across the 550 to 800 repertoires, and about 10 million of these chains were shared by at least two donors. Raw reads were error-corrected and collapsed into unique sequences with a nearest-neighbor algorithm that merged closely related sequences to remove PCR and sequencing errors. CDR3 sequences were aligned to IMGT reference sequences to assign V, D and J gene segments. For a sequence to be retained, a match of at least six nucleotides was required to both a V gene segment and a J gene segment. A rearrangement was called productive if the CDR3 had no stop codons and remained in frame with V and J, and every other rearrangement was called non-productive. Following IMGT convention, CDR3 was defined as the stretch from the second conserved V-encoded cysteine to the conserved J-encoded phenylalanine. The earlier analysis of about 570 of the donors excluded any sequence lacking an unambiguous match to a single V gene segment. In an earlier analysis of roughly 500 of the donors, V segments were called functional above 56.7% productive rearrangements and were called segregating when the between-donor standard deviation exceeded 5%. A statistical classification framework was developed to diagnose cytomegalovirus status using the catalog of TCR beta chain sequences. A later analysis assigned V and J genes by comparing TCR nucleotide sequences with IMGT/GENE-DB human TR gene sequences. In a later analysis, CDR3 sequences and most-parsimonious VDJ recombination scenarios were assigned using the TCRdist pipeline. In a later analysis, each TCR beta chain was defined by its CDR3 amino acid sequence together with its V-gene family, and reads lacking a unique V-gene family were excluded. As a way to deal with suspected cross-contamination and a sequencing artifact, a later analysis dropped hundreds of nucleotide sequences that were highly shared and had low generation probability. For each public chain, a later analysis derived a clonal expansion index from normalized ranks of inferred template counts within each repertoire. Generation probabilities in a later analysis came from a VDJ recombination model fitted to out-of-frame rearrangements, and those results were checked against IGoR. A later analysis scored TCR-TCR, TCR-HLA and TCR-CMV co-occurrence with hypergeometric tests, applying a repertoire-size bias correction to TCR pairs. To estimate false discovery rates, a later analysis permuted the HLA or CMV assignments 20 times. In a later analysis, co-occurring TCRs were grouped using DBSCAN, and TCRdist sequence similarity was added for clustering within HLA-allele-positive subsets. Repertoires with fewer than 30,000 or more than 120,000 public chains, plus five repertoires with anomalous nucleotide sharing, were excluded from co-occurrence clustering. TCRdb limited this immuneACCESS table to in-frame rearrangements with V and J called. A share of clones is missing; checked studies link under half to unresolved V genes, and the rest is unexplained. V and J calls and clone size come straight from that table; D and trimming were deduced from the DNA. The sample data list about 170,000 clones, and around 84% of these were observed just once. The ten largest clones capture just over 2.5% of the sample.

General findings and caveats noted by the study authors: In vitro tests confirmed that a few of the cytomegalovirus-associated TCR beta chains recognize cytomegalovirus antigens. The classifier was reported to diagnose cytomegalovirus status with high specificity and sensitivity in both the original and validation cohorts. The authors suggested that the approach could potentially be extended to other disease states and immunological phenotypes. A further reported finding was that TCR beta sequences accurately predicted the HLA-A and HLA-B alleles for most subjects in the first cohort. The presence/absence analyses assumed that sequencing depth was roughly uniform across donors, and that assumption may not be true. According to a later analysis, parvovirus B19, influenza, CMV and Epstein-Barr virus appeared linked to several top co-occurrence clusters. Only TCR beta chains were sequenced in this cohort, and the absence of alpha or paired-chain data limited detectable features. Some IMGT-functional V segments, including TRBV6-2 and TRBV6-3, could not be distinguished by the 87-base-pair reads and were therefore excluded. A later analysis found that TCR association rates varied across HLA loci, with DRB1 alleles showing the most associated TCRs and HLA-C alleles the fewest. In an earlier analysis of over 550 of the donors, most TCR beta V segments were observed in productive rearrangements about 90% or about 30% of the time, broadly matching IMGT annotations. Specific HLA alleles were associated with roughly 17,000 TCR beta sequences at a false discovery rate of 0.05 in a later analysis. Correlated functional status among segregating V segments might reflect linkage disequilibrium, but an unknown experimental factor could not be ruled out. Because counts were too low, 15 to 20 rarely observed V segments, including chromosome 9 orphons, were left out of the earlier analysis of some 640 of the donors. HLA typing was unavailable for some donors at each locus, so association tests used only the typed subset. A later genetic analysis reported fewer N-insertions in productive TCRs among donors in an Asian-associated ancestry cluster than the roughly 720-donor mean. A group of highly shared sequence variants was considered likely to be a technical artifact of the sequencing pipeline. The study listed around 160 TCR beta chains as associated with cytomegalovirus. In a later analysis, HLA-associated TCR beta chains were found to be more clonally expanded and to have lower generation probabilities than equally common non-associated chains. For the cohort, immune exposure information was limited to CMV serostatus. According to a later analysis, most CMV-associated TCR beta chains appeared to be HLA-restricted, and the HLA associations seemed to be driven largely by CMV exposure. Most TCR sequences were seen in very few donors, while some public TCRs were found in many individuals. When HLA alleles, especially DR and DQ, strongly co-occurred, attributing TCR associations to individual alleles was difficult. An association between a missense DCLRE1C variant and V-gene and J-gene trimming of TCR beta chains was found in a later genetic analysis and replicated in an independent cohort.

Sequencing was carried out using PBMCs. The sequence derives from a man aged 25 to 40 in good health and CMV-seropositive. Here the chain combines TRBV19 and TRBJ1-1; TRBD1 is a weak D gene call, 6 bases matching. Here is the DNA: TGTGCCGGTAGTACCCTTCCGGGGGGCGAGGACACTGAAGCTTTCTTT. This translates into CAGSTLPGGEDTEAFF.